This passage covers 15 T cell receptor beta chains from one sample sequenced in a study of T cells in Graves' hyperthyroidism and ophthalmopathy. Amplification targeted TCR beta CDR3 regions from RNA transcripts. The HTBI primer set was used in a first-round RT-PCR of the TCR CDR3. TCRdb redid the calling of the multiplex PCR reads with MiXCR, one entry per CDR3 protein. This table has about 260,000 distinct CDR3 sequences, less than 30% appearing once. Sequencing input: blood. These receptors all stem from a man aged 40-55 years with Graves' hyperthyroidism that later progressed to Graves' ophthalmopathy.

The rearrangement uses TRBV29-1 and TRBJ1-2; unclear D gene. Per germline, CDR1 SQVTM and CDR2 ANQGSEA. Trimming shortened V by 6 bases and J by 1 base, and 12 bases separated the two germline ends. This CDR3 contains 13 residues. DNA of the CDR3: TGCAGCGTGTCCGATCAGGTTAACTATGGCTACACCTTC. Its protein product is CSVSDQVNYGYTF.

This clonotype was picked up many times. This chain joins TRBV28 and TRBJ2-2; D unresolved. The ends were cut back, 6 bases at V and 7 bases at J, with 18 bases in the middle. This CDR3 region has 15 residues. Per the germline V gene, CDR1 is MDHEN and CDR2 is SYDVKM. The CDR3, as DNA: TGTGCCAGCAGCCTACCAACCTCCGGTTTCGGGGAGCTGTTTTTT. As protein: CASSLPTSGFGELFF.

This clonotype was observed a few times. The chain has TRBV4-1 and TRBJ2-7; TRBD2 matches 8 bases. Germline assignment: CDR1 MGHRA and CDR2 YSYEKL. The CDR3 runs to 19 residues. V shed 0 bases, J shed 2 bases, and the junction held 15 bases outside the gene matches. The CDR3 DNA reads TGCGCCAGCAGCCAAGATCCAAGGGGTTCCGCGGGAGGCACCTACGAGCAGTACTTC. Translation: CASSQDPRGSAGGTYEQYF.

As DNA, the CDR3 is TGTGCCAGTAGTATAATCGGATCTAAGGCGTACGAGCAGTACTTC. As protein: CASSIIGSKAYEQYF. The gene calls are TRBV19 and TRBJ2-7; D uncertain. Germline-derived CDR1 and CDR2 are LNHDA and SQIVND (reference sequence). The CDR3 contains 15 residues. Deletions cut 2 bases from V and 4 bases from J, with 15 bases between. The whole variable domain, remainder taken from reference TRBV19 and TRBJ2-7, is DGGITQSPKYLFRKEGQNVTLSCEQNLNHDAMYWYRQDPGQGLRLIYYSQIVNDFQKGDIAEGYSVSREKKESFPLTVTSAQKNPTAFYLCASSIIGSKAYEQYFGPGTRLTVT.

Many counts were recorded for this clonotype. The V call is TRBV7-9, the J call TRBJ1-1; D gene ambiguous. The CDR3 has 14 residues. The germline V gene has CDR1 SEHNR and CDR2 FQNEAQ (reference sequence). Trimming took 5 bases from V and 10 from J, leaving 20 bases between them. The CDR3 loop is CASSLRDLRVGAFF. CDR3 DNA sequence: TGTGCCAGCAGCCTTAGGGATTTACGAGTGGGAGCTTTCTTT.

The chain has TRBV6-1 and TRBJ2-7, with D perhaps matching TRBD2 (5 bases). V was pared by 6 bases and J by 2 bases, with 11 bases between. The CDR3 consists of 13 residues. The germline CDR1 and CDR2 sequences are MNHNS and SASEGT. The CDR3 spells CASRRGITYEQYF. The CDR3, as DNA: TGTGCCAGCAGACGGGGTATCACCTACGAGCAGTACTTC.

This clonotype was observed a single time. The gene calls are TRBV20-1 and TRBJ2-5; D is perhaps TRBD1 (6 bases). CDR1 is DFQATT and CDR2 is SNEGSKA in the germline V gene (reference sequence). CDR3 length: 13 residues. V was pared by 6 bases and J by 1 base, with 12 bases between. DNA for the CDR3: TGCAGTGCCAATAGCAGGGGCCAAGAGACCCAGTACTTC. Amino acids: CSANSRGQETQYF.

The chain uses TRBV28 and TRBJ1-1; D possibly corresponds to TRBD1 (6 bases). The CDR3 is 16 amino acids. The germline gives CDR1 MDHEN, CDR2 SYDVKM. V lost 6 bases, J lost 6 bases, and 23 bases lay in between. This CDR3 is CASSSTWRQALSEAFF. CDR3 DNA sequence: TGTGCCAGCAGCTCTACCTGGCGACAGGCCCTGTCTGAAGCTTTCTTT.

This clonotype was observed many times. The V and J genes are TRBV29-1 and TRBJ1-1; D is unresolved. V was cut by 4 bases and J by 1 base, with 10 bases left in between. Germline CDR1 reads SQVTM; CDR2 reads ANQGSEA. The CDR3 has 13 residues. The CDR3 sequence: CSVVGTSNTEAFF. Written as DNA, the CDR3 is TGCAGCGTTGTCGGCACTTCGAACACTGAAGCTTTCTTT.

There are many counts of this clonotype. This chain uses TRBV11-2 with TRBJ1-3; no definite D call. The CDR3 is 12 amino acids. V lost 1 base to trimming and J lost 3 bases, with 1 base between them. CDR1 SGHAT and CDR2 FQNNGV come from the germline V gene. The DNA for the CDR3 is TGTGCCAGCAGCTTAGTTGGAAACACCATATATTTT. Translating it yields CASSLVGNTIYF.

The genes are TRBV28 and TRBJ2-5; no firm D call. Trimming stripped 6 bases from V and 1 base from J, with 9 bases between. The CDR3 runs to 13 residues. CDR1 is MDHEN and CDR2 is SYDVKM in the germline V gene. The CDR3 loop reads CASRVRTQETQYF. The CDR3 DNA reads TGTGCCAGCAGGGTTCGAACCCAAGAGACCCAGTACTTC.

Ten or more counts support this clonotype. The chain recombines TRBV6-1 with TRBJ2-2, with 11 bases fitting TRBD2. Germline lookup yields CDR1 MNHNS and CDR2 SASEGT. CDR3 length equals 15 residues. Losses at the gene ends were 6 bases for V and 5 bases for J; bases not matched to a gene: 5. The CDR3 DNA reads TGTGCCAGCAGACTAGCGGGAGTATTTACCGGGGAGCTGTTTTTT. It is translated as CASRLAGVFTGELFF.

This clonotype occurred many times. The chain combines TRBV12-3 or TRBV12-4 with TRBJ2-6; no firm D call. V was pared by 5 bases and J by 2 bases, with 10 bases between. The CDR3 extends over 15 amino acids. The chain's CDR3 is CASSPRVTGANVLTF. The CDR3 DNA reads TGTGCCAGCAGTCCCAGAGTTACTGGGGCCAACGTCCTGACTTTC.

The rearrangement uses TRBV12-3 or TRBV12-4 and TRBJ2-5; 9 positions agree with TRBD2. The V gene end was trimmed by 3 bases and the J gene end by 5 bases; junction bases not matched to a gene: 7. The CDR3 is 15 residues long. The CDR3, as DNA: TGTGCCAGCAGTTTGGAGCTAGCGGGACGGGAGACCCAGTACTTC. This encodes CASSLELAGRETQYF.

The chain couples TRBV15 to TRBJ2-5, with 8 nucleotides matching TRBD1. The CDR3 runs to 15 residues. The junction had 3 bases not matched to a gene; V was cut back by 1 base and J by 2 bases. Per the germline V gene, CDR1 is LNHNV and CDR2 is YYDKDF (reference sequence). In nucleotides, the CDR3 is TGTGCCACCAGCAGAGTTAACAGGGGGCAAGAGACCCAGTACTTC. Translated: CATSRVNRGQETQYF.